A single sample is the source of the 15 T cell receptor beta chains below, sequenced in a study of OX40 agonist ivuxolimab in advanced cancers. The method was immunoSEQ multiplex PCR; TCRdb's version includes in-frame clones alone and lacks a portion of them. The sample records 53,000 or so clones, 93% being singletons. Sequenced material: CD4+ or CD8+ T cells sorted from blood, taken in a trial of the OX40 agonist ivuxolimab. The receptors stem from an adult with an advanced solid tumor such as melanoma, head and neck, liver or kidney cancer.

This chain links TRBV7-9 with TRBJ2-2; D might be TRBD1 (5 bases). The CDR3 extends over 14 amino acids. CDR1 SEHNR and CDR2 FQNEAQ come from the germline V gene (reference sequence). Trimming took off 1 base at V and 3 bases at J, with 6 bases between the two ends. CDR3 nucleotide sequence: TGTGCCAGCAGCTTAGAAGGGGACACCGGGGAGCTGTTTTTT. Residues: CASSLEGDTGELFF.

This chain joins TRBV29-1 and TRBJ2-2; 7 nucleotides match TRBD2. Germline values: CDR1 SQVTM, CDR2 ANQGSEA. V lost 2 bases to trimming and J lost 3 bases; unmatched junction nucleotides: 6. The CDR3 is 15 amino acids. The CDR3 sequence is CSVENSLADTGELFF. The CDR3 nucleotides read TGCAGCGTTGAAAACAGTCTAGCGGACACCGGGGAGCTGTTTTTT.

This clone was seen a single time. CDR3 protein: CASSLLNTGELFF. As DNA, the CDR3 is TGTGCCAGCAGCTTATTGAACACCGGGGAGCTGTTTTTT. The chain combines TRBV7-8 with TRBJ2-2; the D is unclear. This CDR3 comprises 13 residues. Germline V gene sequence: CDR1 SGHVS, CDR2 FQNEAQ. Trimming left V 2 bases short and J 1 base short, with 2 bases between.

The chain's CDR3 is CASNLGGFSYNEQFF. CDR3 bases: TGTGCCAGCAATTTGGGGGGGTTTTCCTACAATGAGCAGTTCTTC. This chain links TRBV5-6 with TRBJ2-1, with 7 bases matching TRBD2. Looked up from germline, CDR1 is SGHDT and CDR2 is YYEEEE. The CDR3 runs 15 residues. The J segment lost 1 base and the V segment lost 6 bases, leaving 7 bases of the junction unmatched. The full variable domain, with the rest looked up from reference TRBV5-6 and TRBJ2-1, is DAGVTQSPTHLIKTRGQQVTLRCSPKSGHDTVSWYQQALGQGPQFIFQYYEEEERQRGNFPDRFSGHQFPNYSSELNVNALLLGDSALYLCASNLGGFSYNEQFFGPGTRLTVL.

The rearrangement uses TRBV9 and TRBJ1-1, with D perhaps TRBD1 (5 bases). CDR3 size: 13 residues. The germline V gene has CDR1 SGDLS and CDR2 YYNGEE. V was pared by 1 base and J by 5 bases, with 9 bases between. CDR3 in DNA: TGTGCCAGCAGCGTACCAGGGCGGACTGAAGCTTTCTTT. It encodes CASSVPGRTEAFF. The full variable domain, completed using reference TRBV9 and TRBJ1-1, is DSGVTQTPKHLITATGQRVTLRCSPRSGDLSVYWYQQSLDQGLQFLIQYYNGEERAKGNILERFSAQQFPDLHSELNLSSLELGDSALYFCASSVPGRTEAFFGQGTRLTVV.

The rearrangement links TRBV29-1 to TRBJ2-5; TRBD2 matches at 7 bases. After removal of 4 bases from V and 0 bases from J, the junction contained 5 bases not matched to a gene. Germline CDR1 is SQVTM and CDR2 is ANQGSEA. The CDR3 has 14 amino acids. The chain's CDR3 is CSVAPLANQETQYF. CDR3 DNA: TGCAGCGTTGCCCCACTAGCGAACCAAGAGACCCAGTACTTC.

The rearrangement joins TRBV4-3 to TRBJ2-3; 9 bases align to TRBD1. The V gene's germline CDR1 is LGHNA and CDR2 YSLEER. This CDR3 region has 16 residues. J gave up 2 bases and V 3 bases, and 6 bases lay outside the gene matches. The CDR3 sequence is CASSQGTGQTTDTQYF. The CDR3 region has the DNA TGCGCCAGCAGCCAGGGGACAGGGCAGACCACAGATACGCAGTATTTT.

The gene calls are TRBV4-3 and TRBJ2-7; 9 positions agree with TRBD2. This CDR3 has 14 amino acids. V lost 3 bases, J lost 3 bases, and 3 bases stayed unmatched. Germline-derived CDR1 and CDR2 are LGHNA and YSLEER. The CDR3 spells CASSQSSGSYEQYF. The DNA for the CDR3 is TGCGCCAGCAGCCAGAGTAGCGGGAGCTACGAGCAGTACTTC.

The chain links TRBV27 to TRBJ2-1; 14 nucleotides align to TRBD2. Germline CDR1 and CDR2: MNHEY and SMNVEV (reference sequence). The CDR3 sequence is 15 residues long. V lost 4 bases, J lost 7 bases, and 3 bases stayed unmatched. The CDR3 region has the DNA TGTGCCAGCAGTTCCGGGACTAGCGGGAGTAATGAGCAGTTCTTC. It specifies CASSSGTSGSNEQFF.

The gene calls are TRBV27 and TRBJ1-6; tentative D call: TRBD1 (5 bases). V lost 4 bases to trimming and J lost 9 bases, with 13 bases between them. The CDR3 has 14 residues. The germline gives CDR1 MNHEY, CDR2 SMNVEV (reference sequence). The CDR3 DNA reads as TGTGCCAGCAGTTGGACAAGGGTGGGTTCACCCCTCCACTTT. As protein: CASSWTRVGSPLHF.

The rearrangement uses TRBV5-6 and TRBJ1-2, with 9 bases identical to TRBD1. Germline V gives CDR1 SGHDT, CDR2 YYEEEE. The CDR3 is made up of 17 amino acids. V gave up 2 bases and J gave up 3 bases; unmatched junction bases: 11. CDR3 in DNA: TGTGCCAGCAGCTTCCTCGTCAGGGACAGGGAAGACTATGGCTACACCTTC. Protein sequence: CASSFLVRDREDYGYTF.

The V gene is TRBV12-5, the J gene TRBJ2-1, with TRBD2 identical over 13 bases. J gave up 1 base and V 7 bases, and 13 bases lay outside the gene matches. CDR3 length equals 19 residues. Germline CDR1 LGHNT, CDR2 FRNRAP. CDR3 nucleotide sequence: TGTGCTAGTGCTAACCAACTAGCGGGGGGGGAGTCGTCCTACAATGAGCAGTTCTTC. This gives the protein CASANQLAGGESSYNEQFF.

The chain combines TRBV11-3 with TRBJ2-1; D not certain. V was pared by 5 bases and J by 2 bases, with 13 bases between. CDR1 is SGHNT and CDR2 is YENEEA in the germline V gene. The CDR3 totals 15 residues. CDR3 amino acids: CASSPANSPYNEQFF. CDR3 nucleotides: TGTGCCAGCAGCCCAGCAAATTCGCCCTACAATGAGCAGTTCTTC.

The chain is built from TRBV21-1 and TRBJ2-4. TRBV21-1 is a pseudogene locus. This CDR3 contains 12 residues. The CDR3 sequence: CASSRGLNIQYF. In nucleotides, the CDR3 is TGTGCCAGCAGCAGGGGATTAAACATTCAGTACTTC.

The gene calls are TRBV18 and TRBJ2-5, with D perhaps matching TRBD1 (5 bases). Germline loops: CDR1 KGHSH, CDR2 LQKENI. This CDR3 is built from 16 residues. V was shortened by 5 bases and J by 0 bases, with 16 bases between the two germline ends. CDR3 residues: CASSSTVGAYQETQYF. The CDR3 bases are TGTGCCAGCTCATCTACAGTAGGGGCATACCAAGAGACCCAGTACTTC.